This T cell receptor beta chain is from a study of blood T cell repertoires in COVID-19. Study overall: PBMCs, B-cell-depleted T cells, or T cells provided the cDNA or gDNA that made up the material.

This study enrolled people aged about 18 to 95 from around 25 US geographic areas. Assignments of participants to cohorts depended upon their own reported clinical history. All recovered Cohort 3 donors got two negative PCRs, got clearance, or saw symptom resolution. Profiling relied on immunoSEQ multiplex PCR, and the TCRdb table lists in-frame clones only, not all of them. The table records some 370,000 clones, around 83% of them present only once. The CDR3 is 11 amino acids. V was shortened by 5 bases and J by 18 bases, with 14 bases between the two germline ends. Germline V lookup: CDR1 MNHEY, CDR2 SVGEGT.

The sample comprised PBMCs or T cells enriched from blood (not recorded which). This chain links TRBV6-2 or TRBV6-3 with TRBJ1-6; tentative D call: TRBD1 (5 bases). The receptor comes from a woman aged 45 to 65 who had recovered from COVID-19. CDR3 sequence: CASSQGPAYHF. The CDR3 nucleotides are TGTGCCAGCAGTCAGGGCCCCGCGTACCACTTT.